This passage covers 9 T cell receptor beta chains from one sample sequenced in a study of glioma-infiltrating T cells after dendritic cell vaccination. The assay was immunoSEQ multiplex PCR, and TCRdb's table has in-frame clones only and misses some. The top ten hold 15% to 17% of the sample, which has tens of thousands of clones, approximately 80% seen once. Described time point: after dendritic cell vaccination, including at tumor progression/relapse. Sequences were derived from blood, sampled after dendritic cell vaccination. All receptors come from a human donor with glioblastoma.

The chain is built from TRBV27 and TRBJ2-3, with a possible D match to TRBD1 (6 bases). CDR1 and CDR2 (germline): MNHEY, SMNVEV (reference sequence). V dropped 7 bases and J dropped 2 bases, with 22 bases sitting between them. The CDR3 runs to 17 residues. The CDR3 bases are TGTGCCAGCAATTCTGCGATGGGGGCCTGGGACACAGATACGCAGTATTTT. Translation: CASNSAMGAWDTDTQYF.

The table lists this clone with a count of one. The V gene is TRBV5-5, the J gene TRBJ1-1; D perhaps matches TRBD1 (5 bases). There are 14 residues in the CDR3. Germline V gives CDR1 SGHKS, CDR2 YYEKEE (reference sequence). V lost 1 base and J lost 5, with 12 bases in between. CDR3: CASSLMLGRTEAFF. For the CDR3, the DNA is TGTGCCAGCAGCTTGATGCTGGGGCGGACTGAAGCTTTCTTT.

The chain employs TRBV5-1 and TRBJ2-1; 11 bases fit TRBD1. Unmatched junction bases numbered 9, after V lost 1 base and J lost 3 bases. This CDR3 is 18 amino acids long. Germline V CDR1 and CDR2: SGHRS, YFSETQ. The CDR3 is CASSLYPSGQGVYNEQFF. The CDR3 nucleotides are TGCGCCAGCAGCTTGTACCCTTCGGGACAGGGGGTCTACAATGAGCAGTTCTTC. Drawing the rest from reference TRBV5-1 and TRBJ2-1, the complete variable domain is KAGVTQTPRYLIKTRGQQVTLSCSPISGHRSVSWYQQTPGQGLQFLFEYFSETQRNKGNFPGRFSGRQFSNSRSEMNVSTLELGDSALYLCASSLYPSGQGVYNEQFFGPGTRLTVL.

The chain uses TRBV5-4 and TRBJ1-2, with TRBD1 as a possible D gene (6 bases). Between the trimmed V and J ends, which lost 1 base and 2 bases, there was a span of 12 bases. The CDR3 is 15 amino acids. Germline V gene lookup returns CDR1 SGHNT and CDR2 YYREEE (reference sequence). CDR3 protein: CASSLRQGKNYGYTF. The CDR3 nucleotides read TGTGCCAGCAGCTTGAGGCAGGGGAAAAACTATGGCTACACCTTC.

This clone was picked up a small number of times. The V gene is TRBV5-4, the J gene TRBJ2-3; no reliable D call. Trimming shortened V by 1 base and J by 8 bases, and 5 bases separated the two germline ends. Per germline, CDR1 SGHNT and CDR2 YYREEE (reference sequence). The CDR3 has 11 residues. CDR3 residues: CASSLRGTQYF. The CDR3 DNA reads TGTGCCAGCAGCTTGCGAGGTACGCAGTATTTT.

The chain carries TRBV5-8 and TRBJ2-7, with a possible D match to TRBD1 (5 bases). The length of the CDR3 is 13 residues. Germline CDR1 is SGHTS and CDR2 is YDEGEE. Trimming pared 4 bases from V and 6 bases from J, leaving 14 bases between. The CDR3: CASSLGDQGEQYF. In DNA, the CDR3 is TGTGCCAGCAGCCTTGGCGATCAGGGCGAGCAGTACTTC.

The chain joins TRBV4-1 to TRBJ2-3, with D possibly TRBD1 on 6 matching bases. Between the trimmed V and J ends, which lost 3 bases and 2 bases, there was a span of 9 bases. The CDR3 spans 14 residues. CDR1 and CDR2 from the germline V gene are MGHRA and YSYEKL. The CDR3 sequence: CASSQTGNTDTQYF. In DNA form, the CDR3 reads TGCGCCAGCAGCCAGACAGGAAACACAGATACGCAGTATTTT.

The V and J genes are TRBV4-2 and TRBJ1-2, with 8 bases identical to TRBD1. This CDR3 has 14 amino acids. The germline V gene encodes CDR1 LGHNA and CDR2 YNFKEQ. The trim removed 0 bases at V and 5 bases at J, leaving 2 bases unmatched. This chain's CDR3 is CASSQERQGYGYTF. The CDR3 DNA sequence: TGTGCCAGCAGCCAAGAACGACAGGGGTATGGCTACACCTTC.

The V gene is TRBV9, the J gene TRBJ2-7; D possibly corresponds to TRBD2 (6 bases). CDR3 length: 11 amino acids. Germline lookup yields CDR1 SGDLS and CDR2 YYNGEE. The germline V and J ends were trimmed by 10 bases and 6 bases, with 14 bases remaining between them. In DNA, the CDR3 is TGTGCCCCCAGGCGGCGGGGCGAGCAGTACTTC. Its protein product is CAPRRRGEQYF.